A selection of T cell receptor beta chains follows, all from one sample in a study of shared clonotypes between healthy human individuals. Measured with immunoSEQ multiplex PCR; TCRdb has only the in-frame clones, and not every one. The sample records approximately 2.3 million clones, 85% to 95% being singletons. The sequenced sample consisted of naive CD4+ T cells from PBMCs. Receptors originate from a man aged 18-30 years in good health. Some clones in this sample may be carry-over from other donors' samples. Each CDR3 is given with its conserved first and last residue.

v_call	j_call	cdr3_aa
TRBV2	TRBJ2-2	CASRDLGGTGELFF
TRBV19	TRBJ1-2	CASSQGGQPRYGYTF
TRBV6-5	TRBJ1-2	CASSYSVGNYGYTF
TRBV29-1	TRBJ1-1	CSVARGRGTEAFF
TRBV5-1	TRBJ2-7	CASSGTGLHYEQYF
TRBV7-2	TRBJ1-3	CASSLTNSGNTIYF
TRBV28	TRBJ2-1	CASTPQGQGFHNEQFF
TRBV30	TRBJ1-1	CAWSRGEAEAFF
TRBV4-1	TRBJ2-5	CASSRLLRDQETQYF
TRBV20-1	TRBJ1-1	CSGTDNTEAFF
TRBV6-6	TRBJ1-3	CATQSWGSSSGNTIYF
TRBV5-1	TRBJ2-1	CASSQWAGTGFNEQFF
TRBV18	TRBJ1-4	CASSPGKVTNEKLFF
TRBV9	TRBJ2-2	CASSVATAGELFF